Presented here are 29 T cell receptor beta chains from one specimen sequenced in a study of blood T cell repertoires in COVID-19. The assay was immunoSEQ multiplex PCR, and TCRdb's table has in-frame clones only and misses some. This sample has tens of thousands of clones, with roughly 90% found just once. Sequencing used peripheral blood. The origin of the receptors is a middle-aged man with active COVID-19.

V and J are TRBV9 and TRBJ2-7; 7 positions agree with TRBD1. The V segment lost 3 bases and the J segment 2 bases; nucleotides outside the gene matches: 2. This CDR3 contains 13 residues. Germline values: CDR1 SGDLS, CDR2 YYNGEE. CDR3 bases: TGTGCCAGCAGCGCAGGGGGTCCCTACGAGCAGTACTTC. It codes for CASSAGGPYEQYF.

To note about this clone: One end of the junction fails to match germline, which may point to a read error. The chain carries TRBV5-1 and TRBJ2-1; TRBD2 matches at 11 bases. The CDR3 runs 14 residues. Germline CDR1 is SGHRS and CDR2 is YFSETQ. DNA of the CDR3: TGCGCCAGCAGCTTGGCCACTAGCGGGGGTTCCATCGTCTTC. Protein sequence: CASSLATSGGSIVF.

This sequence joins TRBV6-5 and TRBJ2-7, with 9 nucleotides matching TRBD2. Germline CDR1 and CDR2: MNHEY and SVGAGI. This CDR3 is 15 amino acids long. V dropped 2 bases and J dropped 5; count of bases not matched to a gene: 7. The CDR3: CASSYGGRAPNEQYF. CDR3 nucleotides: TGTGCCAGCAGTTACGGCGGGAGGGCCCCAAACGAGCAGTACTTC.

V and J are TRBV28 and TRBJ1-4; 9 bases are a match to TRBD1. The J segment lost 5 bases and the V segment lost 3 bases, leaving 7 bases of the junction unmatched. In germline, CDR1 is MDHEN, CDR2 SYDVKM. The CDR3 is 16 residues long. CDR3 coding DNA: TGTGCCAGCAGTTTCCAGACAGGGGGACTCAATGAAAAACTGTTTTTT. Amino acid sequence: CASSFQTGGLNEKLFF.

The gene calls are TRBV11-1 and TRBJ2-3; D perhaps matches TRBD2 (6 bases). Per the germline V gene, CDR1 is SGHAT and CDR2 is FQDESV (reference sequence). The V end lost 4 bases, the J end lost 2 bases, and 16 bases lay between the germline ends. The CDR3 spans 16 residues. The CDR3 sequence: CASSSGRGSYTDTQYF. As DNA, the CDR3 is TGTGCCAGCAGCTCAGGACGGGGGTCGTACACAGATACGCAGTATTTT.

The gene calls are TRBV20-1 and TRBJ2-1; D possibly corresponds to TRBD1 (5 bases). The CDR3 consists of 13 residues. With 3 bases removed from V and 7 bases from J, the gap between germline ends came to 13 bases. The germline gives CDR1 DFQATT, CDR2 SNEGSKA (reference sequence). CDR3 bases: TGCAGTGCTAGTTCTCCGACAGAAAATGAGCAGTTCTTC. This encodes CSASSPTENEQFF.

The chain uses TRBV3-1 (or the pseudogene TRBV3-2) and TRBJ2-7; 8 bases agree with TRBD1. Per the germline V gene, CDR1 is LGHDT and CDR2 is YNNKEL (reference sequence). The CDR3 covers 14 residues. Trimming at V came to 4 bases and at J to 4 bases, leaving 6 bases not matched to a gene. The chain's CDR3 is CASSRDRSFYEQYF. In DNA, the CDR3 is TGTGCCAGCAGCCGGGACAGGAGTTTTTACGAGCAGTACTTC.

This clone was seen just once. The CDR3 DNA sequence: TGTGCCAGCAGCCCGTTTCTGGCGGGAGTAGGCAATGAGCAGTTCTTC. Protein product: CASSPFLAGVGNEQFF. The chain links TRBV3-1 (or the pseudogene TRBV3-2) to TRBJ2-1; 7 bases fit TRBD2. The V gene end was trimmed by 4 bases and the J gene end by 6 bases; junction bases not matched to a gene: 12. CDR3 length equals 16 residues. The germline V gene has CDR1 LGHDT and CDR2 YNNKEL (reference sequence).

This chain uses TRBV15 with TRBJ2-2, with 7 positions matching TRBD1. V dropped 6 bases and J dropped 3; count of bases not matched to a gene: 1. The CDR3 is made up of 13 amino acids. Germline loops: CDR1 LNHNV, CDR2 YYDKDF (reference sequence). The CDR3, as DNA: TGTGCCACCAGAGACAGGGACACCGGGGAGCTGTTTTTT. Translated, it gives CATRDRDTGELFF.

CDR3 loop: CASSIRRQQGNQPQHF. CDR3 DNA sequence: TGTGCCAGTAGTATAAGGCGTCAACAGGGGAATCAGCCCCAGCATTTT. The rearrangement joins TRBV19 to TRBJ1-5; 7 nucleotides line up with TRBD1. Germline-derived CDR1 and CDR2 are LNHDA and SQIVND (reference sequence). The CDR3 runs to 16 residues. V trimming: 2 bases; J trimming: 4 bases; junction bases outside the gene matches: 8.

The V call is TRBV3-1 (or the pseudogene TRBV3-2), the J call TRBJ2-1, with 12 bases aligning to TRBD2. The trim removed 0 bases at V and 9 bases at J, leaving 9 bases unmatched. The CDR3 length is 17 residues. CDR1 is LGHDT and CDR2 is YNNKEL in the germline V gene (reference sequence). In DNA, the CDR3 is TGTGCCAGCAGCCAAGATTTACTAGCGGGGGGAGGATCTGAGCAGTTCTTC. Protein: CASSQDLLAGGGSEQFF.

This chain's CDR3 is CASSSIQGATNEKLFF. The CDR3 DNA reads as TGTGCCAGCAGCTCTATCCAGGGGGCAACTAATGAAAAACTGTTTTTT. The chain carries TRBV5-6 and TRBJ1-4; 7 bases align to TRBD1. V gave up 3 bases and J gave up 0 bases; unmatched junction bases: 5. Germline CDR1 SGHDT, CDR2 YYEEEE. The CDR3 runs 16 residues.

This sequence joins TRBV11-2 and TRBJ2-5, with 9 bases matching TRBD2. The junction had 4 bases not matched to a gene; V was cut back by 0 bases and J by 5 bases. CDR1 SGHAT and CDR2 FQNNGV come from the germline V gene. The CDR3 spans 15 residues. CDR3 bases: TGTGCCAGCAGCTTAGAAGGTAGCGGGAGCGAGACCCAGTACTTC. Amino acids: CASSLEGSGSETQYF.

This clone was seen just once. The CDR3 region is CASSPPGSGTGELFF. In DNA, the CDR3 is TGTGCCAGCAGCCCTCCCGGGTCGGGCACCGGGGAGCTGTTTTTT. The rearrangement links TRBV7-3 to TRBJ2-2; D is undetermined. V shed 5 bases and J shed 4 bases, with 14 bases lying between them. Germline V gene sequence: CDR1 SGHTA, CDR2 FQGTGA. This CDR3 has 15 amino acids.

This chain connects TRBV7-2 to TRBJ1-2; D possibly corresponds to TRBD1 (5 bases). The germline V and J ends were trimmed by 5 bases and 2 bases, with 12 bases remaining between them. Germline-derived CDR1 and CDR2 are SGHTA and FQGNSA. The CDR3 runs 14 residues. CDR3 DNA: TGTGCCAGCAGCGAAGCGGGGGGAAACTATGGCTACACCTTC. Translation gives CASSEAGGNYGYTF.

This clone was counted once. The CDR3 sequence is CASSSGTGGLYGYTF. In nucleotides, the CDR3 is TGTGCCAGTAGTTCCGGGACAGGGGGCCTCTATGGCTACACCTTC. The chain joins TRBV19 to TRBJ1-2, with 12 bases that match TRBD1. This CDR3 region has 15 residues. Trimming took 5 bases from V and 4 from J; bases not matched to a gene: 5. CDR1 and CDR2 from the germline V gene are LNHDA and SQIVND (reference sequence).

The CDR3 region is CASSLELTEQFF. For the CDR3, the DNA is TGTGCCAGCAGCTTGGAGCTAACTGAGCAGTTCTTC. The chain carries TRBV5-4 and TRBJ2-1; D unclear. The CDR3 length is 12 residues. V lost 0 bases to trimming and J lost 9 bases, with 7 bases between them. CDR1 is SGHNT, CDR2 YYREEE, per germline (reference sequence).

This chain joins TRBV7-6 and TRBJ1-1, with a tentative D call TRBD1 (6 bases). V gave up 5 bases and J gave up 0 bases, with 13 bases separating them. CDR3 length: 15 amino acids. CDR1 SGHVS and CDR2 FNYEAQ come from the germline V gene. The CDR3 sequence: CASSPGGAMNTEAFF. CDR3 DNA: TGTGCCAGCAGCCCCGGGGGGGCTATGAACACTGAAGCTTTCTTT. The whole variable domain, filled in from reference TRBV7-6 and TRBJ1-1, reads GAGVSQSPRYKVTKRGQDVALRCDPISGHVSLYWYRQALGQGPEFLTYFNYEAQQDKSGLPNDRFSAERPEGSISTLTIQRTEQRDSAMYRCASSPGGAMNTEAFFGQGTRLTVV.

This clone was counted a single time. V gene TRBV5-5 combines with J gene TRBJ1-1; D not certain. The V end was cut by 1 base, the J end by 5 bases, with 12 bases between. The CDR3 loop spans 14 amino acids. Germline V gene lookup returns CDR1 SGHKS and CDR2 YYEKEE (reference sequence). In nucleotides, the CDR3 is TGTGCCAGCAGCTTGAGCATTGAGGAGACTGAAGCTTTCTTT. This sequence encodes CASSLSIEETEAFF.

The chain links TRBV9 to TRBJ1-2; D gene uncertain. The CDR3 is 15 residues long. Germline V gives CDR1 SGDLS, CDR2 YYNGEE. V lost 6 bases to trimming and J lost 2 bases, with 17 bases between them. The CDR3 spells CASTLTAGLNYGYTF. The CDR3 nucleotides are TGTGCCAGCACGTTAACGGCCGGGTTAAACTATGGCTACACCTTC.

CDR3 sequence reads: CASSQRTRLEKLFF. The DNA for the CDR3 is TGTGCCAGCAGCCAAAGGACACGCCTCGAAAAACTGTTTTTT. The chain is built from TRBV4-2 and TRBJ1-4; a weak D match, TRBD1 (5 bases). The CDR3 is made up of 14 amino acids. V lost 2 bases and J 8 bases, leaving 12 bases between the germline ends. Germline V gives CDR1 LGHNA, CDR2 YNFKEQ.

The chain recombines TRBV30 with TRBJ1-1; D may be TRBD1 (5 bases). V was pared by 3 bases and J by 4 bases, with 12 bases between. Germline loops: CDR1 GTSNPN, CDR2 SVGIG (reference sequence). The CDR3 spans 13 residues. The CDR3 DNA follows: TGTGCCTGGAGCGTGGGGGGAGGCACTGAAGCTTTCTTT. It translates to CAWSVGGGTEAFF.

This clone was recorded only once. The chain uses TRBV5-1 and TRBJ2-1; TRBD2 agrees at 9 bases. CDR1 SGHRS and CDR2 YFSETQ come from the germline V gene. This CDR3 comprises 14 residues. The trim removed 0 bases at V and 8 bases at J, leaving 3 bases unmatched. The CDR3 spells CASSLGAGGHEQFF. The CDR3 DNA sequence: TGCGCCAGCAGCTTGGGAGCGGGAGGACATGAGCAGTTCTTC.

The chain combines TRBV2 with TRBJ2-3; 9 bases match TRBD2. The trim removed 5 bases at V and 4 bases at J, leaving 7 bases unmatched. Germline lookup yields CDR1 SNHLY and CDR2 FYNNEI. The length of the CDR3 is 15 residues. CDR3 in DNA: TGTGCCAGCAGTCCAAGCGGGAGGAGGGCAGATACGCAGTATTTT. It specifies CASSPSGRRADTQYF. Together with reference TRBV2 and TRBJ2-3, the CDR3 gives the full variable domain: EPEVTQTPSHQVTQMGQEVILRCVPISNHLYFYWYRQILGQKVEFLVSFYNNEISEKSEIFDDQFSVERPDGSNFTLKIRSTKLEDSAMYFCASSPSGRRADTQYFGPGTRLTVL.

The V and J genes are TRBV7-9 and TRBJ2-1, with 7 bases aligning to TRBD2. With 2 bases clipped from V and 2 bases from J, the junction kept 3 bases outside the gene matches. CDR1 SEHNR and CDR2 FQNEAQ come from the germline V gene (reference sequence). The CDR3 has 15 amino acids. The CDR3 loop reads CASSLMGGAYNEQFF. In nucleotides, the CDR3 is TGTGCCAGCAGCTTAATGGGGGGGGCCTACAATGAGCAGTTCTTC.

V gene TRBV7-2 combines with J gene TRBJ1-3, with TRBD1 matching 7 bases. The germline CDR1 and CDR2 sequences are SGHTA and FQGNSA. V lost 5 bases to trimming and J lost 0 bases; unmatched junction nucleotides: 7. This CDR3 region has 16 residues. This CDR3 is CASSLNAGGSGNTIYF. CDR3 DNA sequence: TGTGCCAGCAGCCTGAATGCAGGGGGCTCTGGAAACACCATATATTTT.

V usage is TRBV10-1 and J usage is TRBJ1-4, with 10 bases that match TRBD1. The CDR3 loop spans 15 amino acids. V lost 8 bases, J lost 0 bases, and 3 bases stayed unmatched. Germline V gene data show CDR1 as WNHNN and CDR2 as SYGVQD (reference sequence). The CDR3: CASRDRGSTNEKLFF. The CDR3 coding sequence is TGCGCCAGCCGGGACAGGGGATCAACTAATGAAAAACTGTTTTTT.

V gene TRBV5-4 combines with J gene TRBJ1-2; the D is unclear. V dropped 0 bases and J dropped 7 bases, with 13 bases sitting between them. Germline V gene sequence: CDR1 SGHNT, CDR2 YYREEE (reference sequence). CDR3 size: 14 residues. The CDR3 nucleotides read TGTGCCAGCAGCTTGGACCCTACTCTTAGTGGCTACACCTTC. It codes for CASSLDPTLSGYTF.

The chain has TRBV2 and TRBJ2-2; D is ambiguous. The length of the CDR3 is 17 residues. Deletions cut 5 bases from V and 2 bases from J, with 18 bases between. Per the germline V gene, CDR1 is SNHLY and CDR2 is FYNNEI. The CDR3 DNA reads TGTGCCAGCAGTCCCTTCCCCCTCCGGGTTAACACCGGGGAGCTGTTTTTT. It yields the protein CASSPFPLRVNTGELFF.